The 32 T cell receptor beta chains below come from one sample, sequenced in a study of T cells in Graves' hyperthyroidism and ophthalmopathy. There were TCR beta CDR3 regions amplified from RNA transcripts. First-round RT-PCR with HTBI primers amplified the TCR CDR3 region. TCRdb used MiXCR to reprocess the multiplex PCR reads, holding one entry per CDR3 protein. The data contain 300,000 to 450,000 distinct CDR3 sequences, approximately 18% of them singletons. What was sequenced was blood. Receptors were obtained from a woman aged 40 to 50 with Graves' ophthalmopathy.

This clonotype has at least ten counts. This chain joins TRBV10-1 and TRBJ2-7; 10 bases line up with TRBD2. The V segment lost 5 bases and the J segment 6 bases; nucleotides outside the gene matches: 13. The CDR3 sequence is 16 residues long. Per germline, CDR1 WNHNN and CDR2 SYGVQD (reference sequence). CDR3 in DNA: TGCGCCAGCAGTCCAGGACAAGCGGGAGGGAGGGTCGAGCAGTACTTC. It specifies CASSPGQAGGRVEQYF.

Ten or more counts support this clonotype. The chain has TRBV19 and TRBJ2-7; D is unresolved. CDR1 and CDR2 (germline): LNHDA, SQIVND (reference sequence). Trimming stripped 6 bases from V and 1 base from J, with 13 bases between. The length of the CDR3 is 14 residues. The CDR3 region is CASRAGFNSYEQYF. The CDR3 DNA is TGTGCCAGTAGAGCTGGGTTTAATTCCTACGAGCAGTACTTC. The whole variable domain, filled in from reference TRBV19 and TRBJ2-7, reads DGGITQSPKYLFRKEGQNVTLSCEQNLNHDAMYWYRQDPGQGLRLIYYSQIVNDFQKGDIAEGYSVSREKKESFPLTVTSAQKNPTAFYLCASRAGFNSYEQYFGPGTRLTVT.

With regard to this clonotype: The junction shows a germline mismatch at one end, possibly a read error. The chain links TRBV29-1 to TRBJ2-6; D perhaps matches TRBD1 (6 bases). Germline loops: CDR1 SQVTM, CDR2 ANQGSEA. The CDR3 runs to 14 residues. CDR3 amino acids: CSVRDTTGANVLTF. Here the CDR3 DNA reads TGCAGCGTCCGGGACACGACTGGCGCCAACGTCCTGACTTTC.

V gene TRBV12-5 combines with J gene TRBJ2-7; D is tentatively TRBD1 or TRBD2 (5 bases each). V lost 2 bases and J 7 bases, leaving 18 bases between the germline ends. This CDR3 comprises 15 residues. CDR1 is LGHNT and CDR2 is FRNRAP in the germline V gene. The CDR3, as DNA: TGTGCTAGTGGTTTGAGCCCGGGGACGAATAGGGAGCAGTACTTC. This translates into CASGLSPGTNREQYF.

The chain joins TRBV6-1 to TRBJ2-7; possible D gene TRBD1, 6 bases. Germline lookup yields CDR1 MNHNS and CDR2 SASEGT. The CDR3 extends over 12 amino acids. Trimming removed 10 bases from V and 5 bases from J, with 15 bases in between. CDR3 protein: CAISLKGDEQYF. CDR3 coding DNA: TGTGCCATCAGCCTAAAGGGGGACGAGCAGTACTTC.

This clonotype occurred many times. The CDR3 is CAWSVLGLTYEQYF. The DNA of the CDR3 is TGTGCCTGGAGTGTACTTGGACTGACTTACGAGCAGTACTTC. The J gene is TRBJ2-7, the V gene TRBV30; D possibly corresponds to TRBD2 (5 bases). Between the trimmed V and J ends, which lost 0 bases and 4 bases, there was a span of 13 bases. Germline loops: CDR1 GTSNPN, CDR2 SVGIG (reference sequence). The CDR3 totals 14 residues.

This clonotype was recorded at least ten times. The gene calls are TRBV2 and TRBJ1-1; D remains unclear. Trimming shortened V by 6 bases and J by 3 bases, and 11 bases separated the two germline ends. This CDR3 is built from 13 residues. CDR1 SNHLY and CDR2 FYNNEI come from the germline V gene. This CDR3 reads CASRREIDTEAFF. CDR3 DNA: TGTGCCAGCAGAAGGGAAATAGACACTGAAGCTTTCTTT.

This clonotype was detected many times. This sequence joins TRBV7-8 and TRBJ1-5; 8 nucleotides agree with TRBD1. The V and J ends lost 6 bases and 4 bases, in that order; junction bases with no gene match: 14. Germline CDR1 SGHVS, CDR2 FQNEAQ. The CDR3 has 17 residues. For the CDR3, the DNA is TGTGCCAGCAGGAACGGCGGGGGACAGGTTGGAAATCAGCCCCAGCATTTT. This encodes CASRNGGGQVGNQPQHF.

This clonotype was seen at least ten times. The V gene is TRBV28, the J gene TRBJ2-3, with TRBD2 matching 7 bases. CDR3 size: 15 residues. Looked up from germline, CDR1 is MDHEN and CDR2 is SYDVKM. The junction had 7 bases not matched to a gene; V was cut back by 3 bases and J by 4 bases. CDR3 region: CASSLYRGRADTQYF. The CDR3 bases are TGTGCCAGCAGTTTGTACCGAGGGAGGGCAGATACGCAGTATTTT.

Ten or more counts support this clonotype. The genes are TRBV12-3 or TRBV12-4 and TRBJ1-1; TRBD1 matches 8 bases. After removal of 5 bases from V and 4 bases from J, the junction contained 18 bases not matched to a gene. There are 18 residues in the CDR3. The CDR3 is CASSGVPLRTGRVTEAFF. In DNA, the CDR3 is TGTGCCAGCAGTGGGGTGCCTCTGAGGACAGGGCGGGTCACTGAAGCTTTCTTT.

This clonotype occurred many times. The CDR3 region is CAISDVLAGGAGELFF. The CDR3 region has the DNA TGTGCCATCAGTGACGTTCTAGCGGGAGGTGCTGGGGAGCTGTTTTTT. The V and J genes are TRBV10-3 and TRBJ2-2, with 11 bases that match TRBD2. This CDR3 has 16 amino acids. Germline lookup yields CDR1 ENHRY and CDR2 SYGVKD. V trimming: 3 bases; J trimming: 8 bases; junction bases outside the gene matches: 8.

V usage is TRBV28 and J usage is TRBJ2-5, with 14 bases that match TRBD2. Germline V gives CDR1 MDHEN, CDR2 SYDVKM. The CDR3 totals 16 residues. The V and J ends lost 2 bases and 7 bases, in that order; junction bases with no gene match: 6. CDR3 amino acids: CASSLGTSGSRRTQYF. CDR3 in DNA: TGTGCCAGCAGTTTAGGGACTAGCGGGAGTCGGAGGACCCAGTACTTC.

The table lists this clonotype with many counts. The rearrangement joins TRBV12-3 or TRBV12-4 to TRBJ2-7; D uncertain. The ends were cut back, 4 bases at V and 5 bases at J, with 18 bases in the middle. The CDR3 contains 15 residues. CDR3 region: CASSYGLSTSHEQYF. The CDR3 bases are TGTGCCAGCAGTTACGGCCTGTCTACAAGCCACGAGCAGTACTTC.

This clonotype appeared many times. This sequence joins TRBV28 and TRBJ2-2; the match to TRBD2 covers 8 bases. Germline V CDR1 and CDR2: MDHEN, SYDVKM. Losses at the gene ends were 11 bases for V and 5 bases for J; bases not matched to a gene: 13. The CDR3 length is 15 residues. CDR3 sequence reads: CAARPGREETGELFF. CDR3 nucleotides: TGTGCCGCCAGACCCGGGAGGGAGGAGACCGGGGAGCTGTTTTTT. The full variable domain, its missing parts supplied by reference TRBV28 and TRBJ2-2, is DVKVTQSSRYLVKRTGEKVFLECVQDMDHENMFWYRQDPGLGLRLIYFSYDVKMKEKGDIPEGYSVSREKKERFSLILESASTNQTSMYLCAARPGREETGELFFGEGSRLTVL.

In this sample, this clonotype turned up many times. J is TRBJ1-1 and V is TRBV12-3 or TRBV12-4; possibly TRBD1 for D (5 bases). V was trimmed by 6 bases and J by 2 bases, leaving 13 bases between them. The CDR3 covers 14 residues. In DNA, the CDR3 is TGTGCCAGCAGGGTCGCGGGGCCTAACACTGAAGCTTTCTTT. It specifies CASRVAGPNTEAFF.

This clonotype was picked up many times. V and J are TRBV11-2 and TRBJ2-2; 10 bases are shared with TRBD2. The germline V gene encodes CDR1 SGHAT and CDR2 FQNNGV. This CDR3 contains 16 residues. The ends lost 1 base at V and 5 bases at J; junction bases unmatched: 4. Here the CDR3 DNA reads TGTGCCAGCAGCTTAGTACTAGCGGGATGGACCGGGGAGCTGTTTTTT. Translation gives CASSLVLAGWTGELFF.

The table lists this clonotype with many counts. The rearrangement joins TRBV13 to TRBJ1-5; D possibly corresponds to TRBD1 (5 bases). V was trimmed by 0 bases and J by 5 bases, leaving 8 bases between them. Per the germline V gene, CDR1 is PRHDT and CDR2 is FYEKMQ (reference sequence). This CDR3 has 14 amino acids. CDR3 protein: CASSLGGRDQPQHF. The CDR3 nucleotides are TGTGCCAGCAGCTTAGGGGGGCGCGATCAGCCCCAGCATTTT. Full variable domain (missing parts from reference TRBV13 and TRBJ1-5): AAGVIQSPRHLIKEKRETATLKCYPIPRHDTVYWYQQGPGQDPQFLISFYEKMQSDKGSIPDRFSAQQFSDYHSELNMSSLELGDSALYFCASSLGGRDQPQHFGDGTRLSIL.

A remark on this clonotype: This may be a read error: a much more frequent sequence differs by one nucleotide. The chain joins TRBV12-3 or TRBV12-4 to TRBJ2-4, with a possible D match to TRBD2 (7 bases). The CDR3 runs 13 residues. V lost 7 bases and J 7 bases, leaving 14 bases between the germline ends. Here the CDR3 DNA reads TGTGCCAGCACCCTCGGGGGGCACAACATTCAGTACTTC. Residues: CASTLGGHNIQYF.

This clonotype showed up many times. CDR3 sequence: CAISEVWGGSPLHF. In nucleotides, the CDR3 is TGTGCCATCAGTGAGGTCTGGGGGGGTTCACCCCTCCACTTT. This chain uses TRBV10-3 with TRBJ1-6, with D maybe TRBD1 (5 bases). Germline CDR1 and CDR2: ENHRY and SYGVKD. Deletions cut 2 bases from V and 9 bases from J, with 11 bases between. The CDR3 sequence is 14 residues long.

This clonotype was observed at least ten times. The rearrangement joins TRBV2 to TRBJ1-3; no reliable D call. The CDR3 is 14 amino acids. Trimming pared 5 bases from V and 0 bases from J, leaving 8 bases between. The germline gives CDR1 SNHLY, CDR2 FYNNEI. The CDR3, as DNA: TGTGCCAGCAGTCCACAGAGCTCTGGAAACACCATATATTTT. Protein sequence: CASSPQSSGNTIYF.

In this sample, this clonotype turned up many times. The junction departs from the called germline gene at one end, perhaps through a read error. The chain recombines TRBV6-2 or TRBV6-3 with TRBJ2-7; 9 bases are a match to TRBD1. The germline V gene has CDR1 MNHEY and CDR2 SVGEGT. The CDR3 is 13 residues long. Written as DNA, the CDR3 is TGTGCCAGCAGTCCCCAGCCCGGGACAGGGTCAGCATTC. It encodes CASSPQPGTGSAF.

In its sample, this clonotype was seen many times. Sequence at one end of the junction differs from germline and may be a read error. V and J are TRBV4-1 and TRBJ1-5; 9 bases match TRBD1. The CDR3 is 14 amino acids. Germline lookup yields CDR1 MGHRA and CDR2 YSYEKL. The DNA of the CDR3 is TGTGCCAGCAGTCTGGGACAGGGAGATCAGCCCCAGCATTTT. Residues: CASSLGQGDQPQHF.

This clonotype was observed many times. This chain connects TRBV20-1 to TRBJ2-7; D is perhaps TRBD1 or TRBD2 (5 bases each). The CDR3 contains 15 residues. Trimming stripped 0 bases from V and 0 bases from J, with 12 bases between. From germline, CDR1 is DFQATT and CDR2 SNEGSKA (reference sequence). In DNA form, the CDR3 reads TGCAGTGCTAGAGATGGAGGACACCTCTCCTACGAGCAGTACTTC. As protein: CSARDGGHLSYEQYF.

This clonotype was seen ten or more times. The rearrangement links TRBV11-2 to TRBJ2-7; D could derive from TRBD1 or TRBD2 (5 bases each). Germline values: CDR1 SGHAT, CDR2 FQNNGV. Trimming shortened V by 5 bases and J by 2 bases, and 10 bases separated the two germline ends. The CDR3 runs 13 residues. The chain's CDR3 is CASSMGPAYEQYF. DNA for the CDR3: TGTGCCAGCAGCATGGGACCCGCCTACGAGCAGTACTTC.

CDR3 DNA: TGTGCCAGCAGCTTAGGGTGTAACACTGAAGCTTTCTTT. The encoded protein is CASSLGCNTEAFF. V usage is TRBV7-2 and J usage is TRBJ1-1; D unresolved. The CDR3 has 13 residues. Looked up from germline, CDR1 is SGHTA and CDR2 is FQGNSA. Trimming shortened V by 1 base and J by 2 bases, and 5 bases separated the two germline ends. Variable domain in full (rest from reference TRBV7-2 and TRBJ1-1): GAGVSQSPSNKVTEKGKDVELRCDPISGHTALYWYRQSLGQGLEFLIYFQGNSAPDKSGLPSDRFSAERTGGSVSTLTIQRTQQEDSAVYLCASSLGCNTEAFFGQGTRLTVV.

This clonotype appeared many times. The chain carries TRBV2 and TRBJ1-5, with a possible D match to TRBD1 (5 bases). V was shortened by 4 bases and J by 1 base, with 11 bases between the two germline ends. The CDR3 is made up of 15 amino acids. Germline V lookup: CDR1 SNHLY, CDR2 FYNNEI. The CDR3 bases are TGTGCCAGCAGTGTAGACCCAGGGAGCAATCAGCCCCAGCATTTT. This codes for CASSVDPGSNQPQHF.

This clonotype showed up many times. The rearrangement uses TRBV27 and TRBJ2-7; TRBD2 is a possible D gene (5 bases). This CDR3 region has 15 residues. Per germline, CDR1 MNHEY and CDR2 SMNVEV (reference sequence). V lost 4 bases and J lost 3, with 16 bases in between. The CDR3 sequence is CASSSPSASRYEQYF. The CDR3 DNA reads as TGTGCCAGCAGTTCCCCGTCAGCTAGCCGCTACGAGCAGTACTTC.

This clonotype was seen many times. The genes are TRBV29-1 and TRBJ2-5; a possible D gene is TRBD1 (5 bases). The V end lost 3 bases, the J end lost 2 bases, and 10 bases lay between the germline ends. Germline V gene lookup returns CDR1 SQVTM and CDR2 ANQGSEA. The CDR3 is 13 residues long. The CDR3: CSVDLRDQETQYF. CDR3 coding DNA: TGCAGCGTTGACCTCAGGGATCAAGAGACCCAGTACTTC.

In this sample, this clonotype turned up a few times. The rearrangement links TRBV9 to TRBJ2-2, with D unclear. This CDR3 has 14 residues. The ends were cut back, 9 bases at V and 0 bases at J, with 12 bases in the middle. Germline V gene data show CDR1 as SGDLS and CDR2 as YYNGEE. The CDR3 coding sequence is TGTGCCACCAGTCAAGGTTCGAACACCGGGGAGCTGTTTTTT. This codes for CATSQGSNTGELFF. The complete variable domain, with remaining parts taken from reference TRBV9 and TRBJ2-2, reads DSGVTQTPKHLITATGQRVTLRCSPRSGDLSVYWYQQSLDQGLQFLIQYYNGEERAKGNILERFSAQQFPDLHSELNLSSLELGDSALYFCATSQGSNTGELFFGEGSRLTVL.

As regards this clonotype: A much bigger clone sits one base away, suggesting this may be a read error. The chain recombines TRBV3-1 with TRBJ2-7; 12 bases match TRBD2. Germline V CDR1 and CDR2: LGHDT, YNNKEL (reference sequence). This CDR3 contains 15 residues. In DNA, the CDR3 is TGTGGCAGCAGTCGGACTAGCGGGAAACCCTACGAGCAGTACTTC. Translation: CGSSRTSGKPYEQYF.

V usage is TRBV9 and J usage is TRBJ2-2; D remains unclear. The CDR3 spans 14 residues. V was pared by 2 bases and J by 5 bases, with 10 bases between. Germline loops: CDR1 SGDLS, CDR2 YYNGEE. CDR3 region: CASSVGPETGELFF. DNA of the CDR3: TGTGCCAGCAGCGTCGGTCCGGAGACCGGGGAGCTGTTTTTT.

This clonotype has at least ten counts. CDR3 loop: CASSGRGSYGYTF. CDR3 coding DNA: TGTGCCAGCAGCGGCAGGGGTAGCTATGGCTACACCTTC. The chain carries TRBV7-2 and TRBJ1-2, with D tentatively TRBD1 (6 bases). CDR1 SGHTA and CDR2 FQGNSA come from the germline V gene. V lost 5 bases to trimming and J lost 4 bases, with 11 bases between them. The CDR3 runs 13 residues.